These 5 T cell receptor beta chains came from one sample sequenced in a study of cytomegalovirus exposure and HLA in healthy donors. The PCR had 60 Vbeta and 13 Jbeta primers. Here immunoSEQ multiplex PCR was the method, and the copy in TCRdb shows in-frame clones only, minus some. The table shows 84,000 or so clones, with about 80% occurring only once. What was sequenced was PBMCs. These receptors originate from a man aged 45 to 65 in good health and CMV-seronegative.

The chain employs TRBV21-1 and TRBJ2-5; the table's D call, TRBD2, was not checked against the DNA. TRBV21-1 is listed as a pseudogene. The CDR3 is 17 amino acids. This CDR3 is CASTNTTLHGGRETQYF. In DNA form, the CDR3 reads TGTGCCAGCACCAACACAACCCTACACGGAGGTAGGGAGACCCAGTACTTC.

The chain combines TRBV6-1 with TRBJ2-7; the match to TRBD2 covers 10 bases. J lost 5 bases, V lost 3 bases, and 16 bases had no gene match. The germline CDR1 and CDR2 sequences are MNHNS and SASEGT. CDR3 length: 18 amino acids. Here the CDR3 DNA reads TGTGCCAGCAGTGATGGGTCCCGGACGGGACTAGCGCACGACGAGCAGTACTTC. Amino acids: CASSDGSRTGLAHDEQYF.

This chain connects TRBV7-2 to TRBJ2-6; 11 nucleotides agree with TRBD2. V lost 6 bases and J lost 3; bases outside the gene matches: 7. Germline CDR1 reads SGHTA; CDR2 reads FQGNSA. The CDR3 spans 17 residues. CDR3 region: CASRPTSGVFGANVLTF. For the CDR3, the DNA is TGTGCCAGCAGACCGACTAGCGGGGTTTTTGGGGCCAACGTCCTGACTTTC.

V is TRBV11-2 and J is TRBJ2-5; 10 positions match TRBD1. The junction had 7 bases not matched to a gene; V was cut back by 4 bases and J by 5 bases. CDR1 and CDR2 (germline): SGHAT, FQNNGV. The CDR3 consists of 15 residues. The CDR3 region has the DNA TGTGCCAGCAGCTCGGGACAGGGGAGGACGGAGACCCAGTACTTC. It specifies CASSSGQGRTETQYF.

The chain uses TRBV27 and TRBJ1-1, with 10 positions matching TRBD1. The V and J ends lost 7 bases and 5 bases, in that order; junction bases with no gene match: 16. CDR1 and CDR2 from the germline V gene are MNHEY and SMNVEV (reference sequence). CDR3 size: 17 residues. The CDR3 bases are TGTGCCAGCATCTACTCCGGGACAGGGGCCTTGGGAACTGAAGCTTTCTTT. This gives the protein CASIYSGTGALGTEAFF.